This passage covers 16 T cell receptor beta chains from one sample sequenced in a study of tumor-infiltrating lymphocytes in primary liver carcinoma. Germline DNA was extracted alongside blood RNA, which was obtained from unsorted whole blood. Priming with a constant-region primer yielded TCR beta cDNA from 400 to 550 ng total RNA. For TCR beta, libraries were produced by three nested multiplex PCR rounds using slightly modified ARM-PCR. For around 11 cycles apiece, the opening two PCR rounds ran with TRBV1-TRBV30 forward primers and a C-beta reverse primer. TCRdb used MiXCR to reprocess the multiplex PCR reads, holding one entry per CDR3 protein. The table has some 180,000 distinct CDR3 sequences, approximately 60% seen once. The sequenced material came from peripheral blood. The receptors were sampled from a middle-aged man with primary liver carcinoma and hepatitis B virus infection.

This clonotype was seen repeatedly, ten times or more. The rearrangement joins TRBV11-1 to TRBJ2-1; 7 bases align to TRBD2. J gave up 6 bases and V 5 bases, and 10 bases lay outside the gene matches. Germline V gives CDR1 SGHAT, CDR2 FQDESV (reference sequence). The CDR3 is 15 residues long. The CDR3 is CASSLMTGGRNEQFF. The CDR3 DNA sequence: TGTGCCAGCAGCCTCATGACGGGAGGCCGCAATGAGCAGTTCTTC.

For this clonotype: A much larger clone differs by one base, so this may be a read error. The V gene is TRBV29-1, the J gene TRBJ1-1, with D possibly matching TRBD1 (5 bases). Trimming took off 8 bases at V and 10 bases at J, with 23 bases between the two ends. Germline V lookup: CDR1 SQVTM, CDR2 ANQGSEA. This CDR3 has 13 amino acids. CDR3 sequence reads: CSSARGDERLAFF. CDR3 nucleotides: TGCAGCAGCGCCCGGGGGGACGAGCGCCTAGCTTTCTTT.

On this clonotype itself: This sequence may be a read error, since a much larger clone differs from it by one base. The CDR3 protein is CASSLPAAWEGSGSSYNEQFF. Written as DNA, the CDR3 is TGTGCCAGCAGCCTTCCGGCTGCGTGGGAGGGCAGCGGATCCTCCTACAATGAGCAGTTCTTC. The chain links TRBV11-2 to TRBJ2-1, with 7 positions matching TRBD2. This CDR3 spans 21 amino acids. The trim removed 5 bases at V and 0 bases at J, leaving 22 bases unmatched. Germline CDR1 SGHAT, CDR2 FQNNGV.

Details on this clonotype: A read error may explain this, as a much larger clone is one base away. V usage is TRBV6-1 and J usage is TRBJ2-1; D might be TRBD2 (7 bases). Germline assignment: CDR1 MNHNS and CDR2 SASEGT. The CDR3 consists of 11 residues. CDR3 DNA: TGTGCCGGGGGGGCGCACAATGAGCAGTCCTTC. Translated: CAGGAHNEQSF.

The genes are TRBV11-2 and TRBJ1-1; perhaps TRBD1 as D (6 bases). This CDR3 has 15 residues. CDR1 SGHAT and CDR2 FQNNGV come from the germline V gene. The CDR3 DNA reads as TGTGTCAACGGTAGGGGGGCGGAAGTTAACACTGAAGCTTTCTTT. It is translated as CVNGRGAEVNTEAFF. The entire variable domain, with the rest obtained from reference TRBV11-2 and TRBJ1-1, is as follows: EAGVAQSPRYKIIEKRQSVAFWCNPISGHATLYWYQQILGQGPKLLIQFQNNGVVDDSQLPKDRFSAERLKGVDSTLKIQPAKLEDSAVYLCVNGRGAEVNTEAFFGQGTRLTVV.

This clonotype showed up many times. The V gene is TRBV11-2, the J gene TRBJ2-1, with D possibly matching TRBD2 (6 bases). CDR1 and CDR2 (germline): SGHAT, FQNNGV. This CDR3 has 14 residues. V gave up 8 bases and J gave up 3 bases, with 14 bases separating them. The CDR3 bases are TGTGCCAGCGGCCAACGACTAGACTACAATGAGCAGTTCTTC. Its protein is CASGQRLDYNEQFF. Full variable domain (rest looked up from reference TRBV11-2 and TRBJ2-1): EAGVAQSPRYKIIEKRQSVAFWCNPISGHATLYWYQQILGQGPKLLIQFQNNGVVDDSQLPKDRFSAERLKGVDSTLKIQPAKLEDSAVYLCASGQRLDYNEQFFGPGTRLTVL.

This clonotype was observed a few times. A much larger clone sits a single nucleotide away, making a read error possible. The chain has TRBV11-3 and TRBJ1-1; no reliable D call. The CDR3 loop spans 13 amino acids. Germline loops: CDR1 SGHNT, CDR2 YENEEA. CDR3 sequence (DNA): TGTGCCAGCAGCTTATGGAGGAACGCTGAAGCTTTCTTT. This encodes CASSLWRNAEAFF. The whole variable domain, remainder taken from reference TRBV11-3 and TRBJ1-1, is EAGVVQSPRYKIIEKKQPVAFWCNPISGHNTLYWYLQNLGQGPELLIRYENEEAVDDSQLPKDRFSAERLKGVDSTLKIQPAELGDSAVYLCASSLWRNAEAFFGQGTRLTVV.

This clonotype appeared a few times. The chain couples TRBV11-2 to TRBJ2-1; 8 nucleotides match TRBD1. The V segment lost 5 bases and the J segment 4 bases; nucleotides outside the gene matches: 22. Germline values: CDR1 SGHAT, CDR2 FQNNGV. CDR3 length: 20 residues. CDR3 protein: CASSHTLHRDRLSIYNEQFF. CDR3 DNA: TGTGCCAGCAGCCACACACTCCACCGGGACAGGCTATCGATTTACAATGAGCAGTTCTTC.

The chain uses TRBV12-3 or TRBV12-4 and TRBJ2-1; the D gene is possibly TRBD1 (5 bases). CDR3 size: 14 residues. With 6 bases removed from V and 8 bases from J, the gap between germline ends came to 17 bases. CDR3 protein: CASRLDVRVDEQFF. CDR3 in DNA: TGTGCCAGCAGATTGGACGTCAGGGTGGATGAGCAGTTCTTC.

This clonotype was observed a handful of times. The chain recombines TRBV30 with TRBJ2-3, with D perhaps TRBD2 (6 bases). CDR1 and CDR2 from the germline V gene are GTSNPN and SVGIG (reference sequence). Trimming removed 4 bases at V and 0 bases at J, with 14 bases between. The CDR3 runs 15 residues. In nucleotides, the CDR3 is TGTGCCTGGACCTCGCTTGGGGGGAGCACAGATACGCAGTATTTT. Protein sequence: CAWTSLGGSTDTQYF.

In this sample, this clonotype turned up once. V is TRBV12-3 or TRBV12-4 and J is TRBJ2-4; a possible D gene is TRBD2 (6 bases). The length of the CDR3 is 15 residues. V was cut by 5 bases and J by 0 bases, with 11 bases left in between. CDR3 DNA: TGTGCCAGCAGTAACCAGGGACTAGCCAAAAACATTCAGTACTTC. Translated: CASSNQGLAKNIQYF.

The genes are TRBV12-5 and TRBJ2-2; 8 bases align to TRBD1. CDR1 and CDR2 from the germline V gene are LGHNT and FRNRAP. The CDR3 totals 20 residues. V shed 2 bases and J 6 bases; nucleotides not matched to a gene: 20. The DNA for the CDR3 is TGTGCTAGTGGTTTGAACCTGGACAGGGATGAGTACTATGTGGCCGGGGAGCTGTTTTTT. Its protein product is CASGLNLDRDEYYVAGELFF.

The chain links TRBV10-3 to TRBJ1-2, with 7 bases that match TRBD1. The CDR3 length is 14 residues. From germline, CDR1 is ENHRY and CDR2 SYGVKD. Trimming removed 7 bases from V and 5 bases from J; junction bases left unmatched: 10. The CDR3 coding sequence is TGTGCCATCATCAAAGAGGGGGCCGATTATGGCTACACCTTC. Its protein is CAIIKEGADYGYTF.

With respect to this clonotype: A much larger clonotype is one base distant, so this may be a read error. The chain links TRBV11-2 to TRBJ1-2; 8 bases align to TRBD1. V shed 2 bases, J shed 7 bases, and the junction held 6 bases outside the gene matches. This CDR3 has 14 residues. Per the germline V gene, CDR1 is SGHAT and CDR2 is FQNNGV. The chain's CDR3 is CASSLLQGVGGYTF. DNA for the CDR3: TGTGCCAGCAGCTTATTACAGGGGGTTGGTGGCTACACCTTC.

The chain combines TRBV5-1 with TRBJ2-7, with D tentatively TRBD2 (6 bases). The CDR3 length is 15 residues. With 0 bases removed from V and 7 bases from J, the gap between germline ends came to 17 bases. Per the germline V gene, CDR1 is SGHRS and CDR2 is YFSETQ. The CDR3 coding sequence is TGCGCCAGCAGCTTGGGCGATCTAACGGGGGAAGAGCAGTACTTC. The encoded protein is CASSLGDLTGEEQYF. Full variable domain (rest looked up from reference TRBV5-1 and TRBJ2-7): KAGVTQTPRYLIKTRGQQVTLSCSPISGHRSVSWYQQTPGQGLQFLFEYFSETQRNKGNFPGRFSGRQFSNSRSEMNVSTLELGDSALYLCASSLGDLTGEEQYFGPGTRLTVT.

The chain couples TRBV6-1 to TRBJ2-7; 8 nucleotides match TRBD1. The CDR3 is made up of 14 amino acids. Germline CDR1 is MNHNS and CDR2 is SASEGT. V was clipped by 7 bases and J by 2 bases; unmatched bases: 7. CDR3 residues: CASTRGRGTYEQYF. The CDR3 coding sequence is TGTGCCAGCACCAGGGGGCGCGGGACCTACGAGCAGTACTTC.